The 17 T cell receptor beta chains below were found in one sample sequenced in a study of T cells after yellow fever vaccination. TCRdb called the 5' RACE reads again in MiXCR, with one record for every CDR3 protein. The profile covers approximately 47,000 distinct CDR3 sequences, with more than 6% appearing a single time and more than 9% taken by the ten largest. The sequencing used PBMCs, either bulk or a sorted T-cell subset (CD4+, CD8+, memory, or dextramer-sorted; not recorded which), collected 45 days after the yellow fever booster vaccination. These receptors all stem from a man in his thirties or forties who received the YFV17D yellow fever vaccine.

This clonotype has ten or more counts. The gene calls are TRBV14 and TRBJ2-7; D call uncertain. Germline-derived CDR1 and CDR2 are SGHDN and FVKESK. Trimming removed 5 bases from V and 3 bases from J, with 5 bases in between. The CDR3 totals 11 residues. CDR3 nucleotides: TGTGCCAGCAGCGCCCACTACGAGCAGTACTTC. It codes for CASSAHYEQYF.

The V gene is TRBV18, the J gene TRBJ1-2; 7 nucleotides align to TRBD1. J was trimmed by 5 bases and V by 1 base; bases with no gene match: 4. In germline, CDR1 is KGHSH, CDR2 LQKENI. The CDR3 covers 14 residues. CDR3 sequence: CASSPQGARYGYTF. The CDR3 DNA reads as TGTGCCAGCTCACCACAGGGGGCTCGGTATGGCTACACCTTC. Using reference TRBV18 and TRBJ1-2 for the parts outside the CDR3, the full variable domain is NAGVMQNPRHLVRRRGQEARLRCSPMKGHSHVYWYRQLPEEGLKFMVYLQKENIIDESGMPKERFSAEFPKEGPSILRIQQVVRGDSAAYFCASSPQGARYGYTFGSGTRLTVV.

The rearrangement links TRBV14 to TRBJ2-5, with a tentative D call TRBD2 (5 bases). CDR1 is SGHDN, CDR2 FVKESK, per germline. There are 16 residues in the CDR3. V was clipped by 0 bases and J by 1 base, with 12 bases between them. The CDR3 region has the DNA TGTGCCAGCAGCCAAGATATTGGGGAGCCCCAAGAGACCCAGTACTTC. As protein: CASSQDIGEPQETQYF.

As to this clonotype: Relative to the germline gene, one junction end is altered; a read error may explain this. This rearrangement joins TRBV19 to TRBJ2-7; tentatively, D is TRBD2 (6 bases). Per germline, CDR1 LNHDA and CDR2 SQIVND (reference sequence). The CDR3 extends over 14 amino acids. CDR3 amino acids: CAGSPGGEGYEQYF. The CDR3 coding sequence is TGTGCCGGTAGCCCAGGCGGGGAAGGGTACGAGCAGTACTTC.

This clonotype was counted many times. The chain carries TRBV28 and TRBJ2-7; D is undetermined. Germline lookup yields CDR1 MDHEN and CDR2 SYDVKM. This CDR3 has 12 residues. The germline V and J ends were trimmed by 8 bases and 7 bases, with 15 bases remaining between them. The CDR3 loop is CASASGMGEQYF. CDR3 coding DNA: TGTGCCAGCGCCTCGGGCATGGGGGAGCAGTACTTC.

In this sample, this clonotype turned up a few times. The chain links TRBV10-2 to TRBJ2-7, with 11 bases matching TRBD2. Germline CDR1 WSHSY, CDR2 SAAADI. CDR3 size: 14 residues. Trimming took 6 bases from V and 3 from J; bases not matched to a gene: 4. CDR3 in DNA: TGCGCCAGCAGCACTAGCGGGAGTATCTACGAGCAGTACTTC. Its translation: CASSTSGSIYEQYF.

This clonotype showed up just a few times. The chain carries TRBV27 and TRBJ2-1; 13 bases fit TRBD2. CDR1 MNHEY and CDR2 SMNVEV come from the germline V gene (reference sequence). V trimming: 4 bases; J trimming: 9 bases; junction bases outside the gene matches: 6. The CDR3 runs to 15 residues. The CDR3 protein is CASSSGLAGEAEQFF. The DNA for the CDR3 is TGTGCCAGCAGTTCTGGACTAGCGGGAGAGGCTGAGCAGTTCTTC.

The rearrangement links TRBV19 to TRBJ1-1, with TRBD1 identical over 9 bases. V was clipped by 0 bases and J by 6 bases; unmatched bases: 8. This CDR3 spans 16 amino acids. Germline CDR1 LNHDA, CDR2 SQIVND (reference sequence). CDR3 nucleotides: TGTGCCAGTAGTATAGATCAGTGGACAGGGGCCGCTGAAGCTTTCTTT. Its translation: CASSIDQWTGAAEAFF.

In this sample, this clonotype turned up a few times. V is TRBV7-2 and J is TRBJ1-6; no reliable D call. The CDR3 is 15 amino acids. The V and J ends lost 1 base and 7 bases respectively, with 11 bases between them. The germline gives CDR1 SGHTA, CDR2 FQGNSA. The chain's CDR3 is CASSLVVGNNSPLHF. CDR3 nucleotide sequence: TGTGCCAGCAGCTTAGTGGTAGGGAACAATTCACCCCTCCACTTT.

The CDR3 loop is CSARDPGEGNTEAFF. In nucleotides, the CDR3 is TGCAGTGCTAGAGATCCGGGAGAGGGGAACACTGAAGCTTTCTTT. The chain is built from TRBV20-1 and TRBJ1-1; D is undetermined. The germline V gene has CDR1 DFQATT and CDR2 SNEGSKA (reference sequence). The ends were cut back, 0 bases at V and 1 base at J, with 12 bases in the middle. This CDR3 contains 15 residues.

This clonotype was detected ten times or more. The rearrangement uses TRBV20-1 and TRBJ2-1; D is unclear. CDR3 length: 14 residues. Germline V gene sequence: CDR1 DFQATT, CDR2 SNEGSKA (reference sequence). V was shortened by 4 bases and J by 0 bases, with 10 bases between the two germline ends. The CDR3 sequence is CSAIAPISYNEQFF. DNA of the CDR3: TGCAGTGCTATAGCCCCCATCTCCTACAATGAGCAGTTCTTC.

Many counts were recorded for this clonotype. The chain employs TRBV7-2 and TRBJ2-2; the match to TRBD1 covers 8 bases. CDR3 length equals 16 residues. Germline-derived CDR1 and CDR2 are SGHTA and FQGNSA. The V gene end was trimmed by 5 bases and the J gene end by 8 bases; junction bases not matched to a gene: 13. The CDR3 loop reads CASSRGARGLSGELFF. The CDR3 region has the DNA TGTGCCAGCAGCCGAGGGGCCAGGGGGCTGTCTGGGGAGCTGTTTTTT.

This clonotype is medium-sized by share. The chain employs TRBV20-1 and TRBJ2-7, with D uncertain. This CDR3 spans 13 amino acids. V lost 0 bases to trimming and J lost 3 bases, with 9 bases between them. Germline CDR1 DFQATT, CDR2 SNEGSKA (reference sequence). The CDR3 DNA sequence: TGCAGTGCTAGAGATCGGAAGGACTACGAGCAGTACTTC. Amino acids: CSARDRKDYEQYF.

CDR3 region: CASSYGRHIGELFF. The CDR3 DNA reads as TGTGCCAGCAGCTACGGTAGACACATCGGGGAGCTGTTTTTT. This sequence joins TRBV6-5 and TRBJ2-2, with D hard to call. Germline loops: CDR1 MNHEY, CDR2 SVGAGI. The CDR3 loop spans 14 amino acids. V lost 6 bases to trimming and J lost 7 bases, with 15 bases between them.

By sample share, this clonotype is medium-sized (0.01 to 0.1%). This chain links TRBV12-3 or TRBV12-4 with TRBJ2-1; 8 bases map to TRBD2. V shed 3 bases and J 8 bases; nucleotides not matched to a gene: 6. CDR3 length equals 14 residues. The CDR3 loop is CASSFGTRMDEQFF. In nucleotides, the CDR3 is TGTGCCAGCAGTTTCGGGACTAGGATGGATGAGCAGTTCTTC.

There are many counts of this clonotype. The chain is built from TRBV9 and TRBJ2-2, with D possibly matching TRBD1 (5 bases). Deletions cut 4 bases from V and 0 bases from J, with 13 bases between. There are 16 residues in the CDR3. Germline V gives CDR1 SGDLS, CDR2 YYNGEE. The CDR3, as DNA: TGTGCCAGCAGCTCCACGACAGCCTCGAACACCGGGGAGCTGTTTTTT. It specifies CASSSTTASNTGELFF.

Relative to its sample, this clonotype is medium-sized. V usage is TRBV12-3 or TRBV12-4 and J usage is TRBJ1-4; D is unclear. CDR3 length: 13 amino acids. V was shortened by 6 bases and J by 3 bases, with 8 bases between the two germline ends. The CDR3 bases are TGTGCCAGCAGATGGGGAGCTAATGAAAAACTGTTTTTT. Protein: CASRWGANEKLFF.